The 23 T cell receptor beta chains given below trace back to one sample, sequenced in a study of patients and donors after allogeneic stem cell transplantation. Using its own MiXCR run on the RT-PCR reads, TCRdb lists one record per CDR3 protein. Of about 230,000 distinct CDR3 sequences in the sample, roughly an eighth are singletons; the top ten hold under 14%. The sample comprised blood, either unsorted or a sorted T cell fraction (not recorded which). These receptors were obtained from a human donor who was either an allogeneic HSCT recipient or a stem cell or donor lymphocyte infusion donor (not recorded which). It is not recorded whose cells these are; they may come from a transplant donor.

The chain has TRBV2 and TRBJ1-1; D call uncertain. The CDR3 is 13 amino acids. Per germline, CDR1 SNHLY and CDR2 FYNNEI. V lost 7 bases to trimming and J lost 1 base, with 10 bases between them. CDR3 DNA: TGTGCCAGCAACTATGAGGGGAACACTGAAGCTTTCTTT. Amino acid sequence: CASNYEGNTEAFF.

This clonotype was found many times. The genes are TRBV4-2 and TRBJ1-5, with no clear D. The germline V gene has CDR1 LGHNA and CDR2 YNFKEQ. The CDR3 covers 17 residues. The ends were cut back, 0 bases at V and 2 bases at J, with 14 bases in the middle. CDR3 bases: TGTGCCAGCAGCCAAGAAAGGGATGTGTGGGGCAATCAGCCCCAGCATTTT. Translation: CASSQERDVWGNQPQHF.

This clonotype was seen many times. The chain couples TRBV5-1 to TRBJ1-5; D is ambiguous. The CDR3 extends over 15 amino acids. Trimming cost V 0 bases and J 3 bases, with 10 bases left between them. Germline V gives CDR1 SGHRS, CDR2 YFSETQ. CDR3 loop: CASSLEGGDNQPQHF. In DNA, the CDR3 is TGCGCCAGCAGCTTGGAGGGAGGTGACAATCAGCCCCAGCATTTT.

This clonotype was seen a handful of times. V and J are TRBV29-1 and TRBJ1-5; TRBD1 might be the D (5 bases). V was pared by 6 bases and J by 0 bases, with 15 bases between. Germline CDR1 and CDR2: SQVTM and ANQGSEA. This CDR3 has 15 amino acids. CDR3: CSVLVTVNSNQPQHF. In nucleotides, the CDR3 is TGCAGCGTCCTCGTGACAGTCAATAGCAATCAGCCCCAGCATTTT.

The chain carries TRBV11-2 and TRBJ2-7; 8 positions agree with TRBD1. The length of the CDR3 is 15 residues. V was pared by 1 base and J by 3 bases, with 5 bases of the junction left unmatched. Germline lookup yields CDR1 SGHAT and CDR2 FQNNGV. CDR3 in amino acids: CASSLVTGTGYEQYF. The CDR3 nucleotides are TGTGCCAGCAGCTTAGTCACCGGGACAGGCTACGAGCAGTACTTC.

The chain has TRBV5-4 and TRBJ2-1; a possible D gene is TRBD2 (6 bases). Trimming pared 4 bases from V and 0 bases from J, leaving 14 bases between. This CDR3 has 16 amino acids. From germline, CDR1 is SGHNT and CDR2 YYREEE (reference sequence). The DNA for the CDR3 is TGTGCCAGCAGCACCCGACTGGGGGGCTCCTACAATGAGCAGTTCTTC. Translated, it gives CASSTRLGGSYNEQFF.

This clonotype was counted at least ten times. This sequence joins TRBV7-8 and TRBJ2-3, with 9 bases identical to TRBD2. CDR1 and CDR2 from the germline V gene are SGHVS and FQNEAQ. J lost 8 bases, V lost 0 bases, and 15 bases had no gene match. The CDR3 is 18 amino acids. The CDR3 DNA reads TGTGCCAGCAGCTTAGCGACGACTAGCGGAACAAATCGGGGTACGCAGTATTTT. Translated: CASSLATTSGTNRGTQYF.

The chain uses TRBV19 and TRBJ1-1, with TRBD1 as a possible D gene (6 bases). The V gene's germline CDR1 is LNHDA and CDR2 SQIVND (reference sequence). This CDR3 region has 16 residues. Trimming removed 1 base from V and 4 bases from J, with 16 bases in between. CDR3 sequence (DNA): TGTGCCAGTAGTATAGCCGGACAGATTCCGGGCACTGAAGCTTTCTTT. The encoded protein is CASSIAGQIPGTEAFF.

This chain links TRBV6-5 with TRBJ1-5; D might be TRBD1 (5 bases). V lost 4 bases, J lost 3 bases, and 10 bases lay in between. CDR1 is MNHEY and CDR2 is SVGAGI in the germline V gene. CDR3 length equals 14 residues. CDR3 sequence (DNA): TGTGCCAGCAGTTCGGGACGCTACAATCAGCCCCAGCATTTT. Translated: CASSSGRYNQPQHF.

This clonotype showed up just a few times. The chain carries TRBV7-6 and TRBJ2-7; 7 nucleotides agree with TRBD2. The junction had 15 bases not matched to a gene; V was cut back by 5 bases and J by 5 bases. Germline V gives CDR1 SGHVS, CDR2 FNYEAQ. The CDR3 extends over 16 amino acids. The CDR3 DNA sequence: TGTGCCAGCAGCCAAAGGGGTAGCGGGCAACGAAACGAGCAGTACTTC. Translating it yields CASSQRGSGQRNEQYF. The full variable domain, its missing parts supplied by reference TRBV7-6 and TRBJ2-7, is GAGVSQSPRYKVTKRGQDVALRCDPISGHVSLYWYRQALGQGPEFLTYFNYEAQQDKSGLPNDRFSAERPEGSISTLTIQRTEQRDSAMYRCASSQRGSGQRNEQYFGPGTRLTVT.

This clonotype was seen ten or more times. The CDR3 protein is CSAEDTGTALMNTEAFF. As DNA, the CDR3 is TGCAGCGCCGAAGACACCGGGACAGCTCTCATGAACACTGAAGCTTTCTTT. The V and J genes are TRBV29-1 and TRBJ1-1; 7 bases match TRBD1. Trimming took 7 bases from V and 0 from J; bases not matched to a gene: 17. The CDR3 covers 17 residues. Germline values: CDR1 SQVTM, CDR2 ANQGSEA.

J is TRBJ2-1 and V is TRBV30; D possibly corresponds to TRBD1 (5 bases). Trimming took off 5 bases at V and 4 bases at J, with 9 bases between the two ends. In germline, CDR1 is GTSNPN, CDR2 SVGIG (reference sequence). The CDR3 is made up of 12 amino acids. The chain's CDR3 is CAWGALYNEQFF. Here the CDR3 DNA reads TGTGCCTGGGGGGCTCTTTACAATGAGCAGTTCTTC.

Many counts were recorded for this clonotype. The V gene is TRBV7-2, the J gene TRBJ2-3, with D tentatively TRBD2 (5 bases). V lost 5 bases to trimming and J lost 3 bases, with 18 bases between them. The V gene's germline CDR1 is SGHTA and CDR2 FQGNSA. CDR3 size: 16 residues. The CDR3 protein is CASSPTHGVPTDTQYF. The CDR3 coding sequence is TGTGCCAGCAGCCCGACCCACGGGGTCCCGACAGATACGCAGTATTTT.

Concerning this clonotype: This may be a read error: a much more frequent sequence differs by one nucleotide. The chain recombines TRBV2 with TRBJ2-6; 7 bases match TRBD1. Germline V CDR1 and CDR2: SNHLY, FYNNEI. This CDR3 contains 15 residues. Trimming cost V 6 bases and J 2 bases; bases outside gene matches: 4. The CDR3 DNA follows: TGTGCCAGCAGAGAAACAGGGGCTGGGGCCAACGTCCTGACTTTC. The encoded protein is CASRETGAGANVLTF.

The chain uses TRBV19 and TRBJ1-2; D remains unclear. Trimming took off 4 bases at V and 3 bases at J, with 12 bases between the two ends. The CDR3 sequence is 14 residues long. CDR1 LNHDA and CDR2 SQIVND come from the germline V gene (reference sequence). The CDR3 reads CASSTGSSDYGYTF. The CDR3 coding sequence is TGTGCCAGTAGTACAGGATCCTCTGACTATGGCTACACCTTC.

The rearrangement joins TRBV7-2 to TRBJ1-4; the D gene is possibly TRBD1 (6 bases). Trimming removed 5 bases at V and 7 bases at J, with 17 bases between. Per the germline V gene, CDR1 is SGHTA and CDR2 is FQGNSA. The CDR3 length is 15 residues. The DNA for the CDR3 is TGTGCCAGCAGCCCTCGACAGGCCCGTTTTGAAAAACTGTTTTTT. Translating gives CASSPRQARFEKLFF.

This clonotype was seen a handful of times. In nucleotides, the CDR3 is TGTGCCAGCAACCAACTTTACGTCAACACCTTC. This gives the protein CASNQLYVNTF. V gene TRBV12-3 or TRBV12-4 combines with J gene TRBJ1-2; no firm D call. The CDR3 loop spans 11 amino acids. The V gene lost 7 bases and the J gene lost 12 bases, with 15 bases spanning the gap.

The chain has TRBV12-3 or TRBV12-4 and TRBJ1-1; 8 bases match TRBD1. V shed 4 bases, J shed 10 bases, and the junction held 2 bases outside the gene matches. The CDR3 length is 11 residues. CDR3: CASSSGTGAFF. Here the CDR3 DNA reads TGTGCCAGCAGTTCCGGGACAGGAGCTTTCTTT.

The chain joins TRBV6-1 to TRBJ2-1; TRBD2 matches 9 bases. This CDR3 spans 15 amino acids. Trimming cost V 4 bases and J 4 bases; bases outside gene matches: 5. Per germline, CDR1 MNHNS and CDR2 SASEGT. CDR3 coding DNA: TGTGCCAGCAGTGTGAGCGGGAGGTCATACAATGAGCAGTTCTTC. This encodes CASSVSGRSYNEQFF.

V is TRBV20-1 and J is TRBJ1-1; D uncertain. Looked up from germline, CDR1 is DFQATT and CDR2 is SNEGSKA (reference sequence). The CDR3 loop spans 14 amino acids. Trimming shortened V by 3 bases and J by 3 bases, and 14 bases separated the two germline ends. CDR3 sequence (DNA): TGCAGTGCTAGGCCGGTCGGCGGGTACACTGAAGCTTTCTTT. This sequence encodes CSARPVGGYTEAFF.

This clonotype has only a few counts. The gene calls are TRBV12-3 or TRBV12-4 and TRBJ1-1; TRBD1 agrees at 9 bases. V shed 6 bases and J 3 bases; nucleotides not matched to a gene: 5. The CDR3 runs 14 residues. The CDR3 region is CASRPTGGDTEAFF. The CDR3, as DNA: TGTGCCAGCAGACCGACAGGGGGGGACACTGAAGCTTTCTTT.

This clonotype was detected many times. The CDR3 sequence is CASSLANRVNIQYF. The CDR3 DNA reads TGTGCCAGCAGCTTAGCAAACAGGGTAAACATTCAGTACTTC. V gene TRBV11-2 combines with J gene TRBJ2-4; a weak D match, TRBD1 (6 bases). Per germline, CDR1 SGHAT and CDR2 FQNNGV. The CDR3 extends over 14 amino acids. Deletions cut 1 base from V and 6 bases from J, with 10 bases between.

The rearrangement uses TRBV6-2 or TRBV6-3 and TRBJ2-7, with TRBD2 identical over 8 bases. Germline CDR1 MNHEY, CDR2 SVGEGT. CDR3 length equals 13 residues. J was trimmed by 1 base and V by 10 bases; bases with no gene match: 6. CDR3 sequence reads: CATQRGPSYEQYF. CDR3 sequence (DNA): TGTGCCACCCAGCGGGGGCCTTCCTACGAGCAGTACTTC.